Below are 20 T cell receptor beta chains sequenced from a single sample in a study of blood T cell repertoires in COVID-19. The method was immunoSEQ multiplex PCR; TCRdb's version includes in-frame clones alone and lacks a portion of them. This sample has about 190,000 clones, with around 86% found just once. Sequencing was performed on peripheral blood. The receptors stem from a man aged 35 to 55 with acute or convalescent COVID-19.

In DNA, the CDR3 is TGTGCCAGCAGCTCCACCCCCCGGTACGACAATGAGCAGTTCTTC. It is translated as CASSSTPRYDNEQFF. V is TRBV7-2 and J is TRBJ2-1, with no clear D. V was pared by 4 bases and J by 5 bases, with 15 bases between. Germline V lookup: CDR1 SGHTA, CDR2 FQGNSA. The CDR3 loop spans 15 amino acids.

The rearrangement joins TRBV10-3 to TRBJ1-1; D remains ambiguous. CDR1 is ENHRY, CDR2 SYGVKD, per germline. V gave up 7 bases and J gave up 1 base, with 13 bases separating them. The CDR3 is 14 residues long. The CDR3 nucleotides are TGTGCCATCACTTCATCGACTGGGAACACTGAAGCTTTCTTT. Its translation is CAITSSTGNTEAFF.

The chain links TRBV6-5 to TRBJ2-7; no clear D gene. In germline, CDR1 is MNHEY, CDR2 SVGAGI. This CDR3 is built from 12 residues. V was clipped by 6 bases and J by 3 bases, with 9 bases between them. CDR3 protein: CASRSPSYEQYF. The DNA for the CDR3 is TGTGCCAGCAGATCGCCGAGCTACGAGCAGTACTTC.

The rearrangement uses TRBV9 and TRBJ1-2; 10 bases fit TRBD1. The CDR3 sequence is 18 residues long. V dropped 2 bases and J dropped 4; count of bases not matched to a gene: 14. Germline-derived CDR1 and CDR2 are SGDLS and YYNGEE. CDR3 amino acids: CASSVDARGTGAPYGYTF. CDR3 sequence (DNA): TGTGCCAGCAGCGTTGACGCGCGGGGGACAGGGGCCCCCTATGGCTACACCTTC.

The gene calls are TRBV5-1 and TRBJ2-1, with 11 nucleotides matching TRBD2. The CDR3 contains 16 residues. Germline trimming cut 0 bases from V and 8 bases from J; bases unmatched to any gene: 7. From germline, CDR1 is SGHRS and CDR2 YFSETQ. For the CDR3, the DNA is TGCGCCAGCAGCTTGGGAGTAGCGGGGGGGCAGGATGAGCAGTTCTTC. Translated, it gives CASSLGVAGGQDEQFF.

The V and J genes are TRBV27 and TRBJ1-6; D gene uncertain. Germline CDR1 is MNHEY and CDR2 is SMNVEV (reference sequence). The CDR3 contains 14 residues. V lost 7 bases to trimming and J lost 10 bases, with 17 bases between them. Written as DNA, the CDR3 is TGTGCCAGCACCCGCTCACGGGGAGACTCACCCCTCCACTTT. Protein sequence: CASTRSRGDSPLHF.

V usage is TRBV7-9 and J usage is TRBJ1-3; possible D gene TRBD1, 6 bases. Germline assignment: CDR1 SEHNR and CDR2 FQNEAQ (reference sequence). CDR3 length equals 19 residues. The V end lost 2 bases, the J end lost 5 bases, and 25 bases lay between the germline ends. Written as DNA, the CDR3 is TGTGCCAGCAGCTTATCGCCAGTCGCGTCGCGGGGGGCCAGAAACACCATATATTTT. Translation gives CASSLSPVASRGARNTIYF.

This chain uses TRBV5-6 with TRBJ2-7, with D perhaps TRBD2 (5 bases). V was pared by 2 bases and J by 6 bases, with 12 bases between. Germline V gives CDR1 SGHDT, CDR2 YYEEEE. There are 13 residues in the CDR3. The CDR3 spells CASSFGEGSEQYF. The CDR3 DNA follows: TGTGCCAGCAGCTTCGGTGAGGGATCCGAGCAGTACTTC.

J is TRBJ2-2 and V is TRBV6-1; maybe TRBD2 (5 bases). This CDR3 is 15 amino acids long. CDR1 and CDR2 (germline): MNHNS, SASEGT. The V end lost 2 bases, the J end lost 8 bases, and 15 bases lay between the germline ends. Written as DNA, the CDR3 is TGTGCCAGCAGTGAACATGGTAGAGGGAGAGGGGAGCTGTTTTTT. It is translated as CASSEHGRGRGELFF.

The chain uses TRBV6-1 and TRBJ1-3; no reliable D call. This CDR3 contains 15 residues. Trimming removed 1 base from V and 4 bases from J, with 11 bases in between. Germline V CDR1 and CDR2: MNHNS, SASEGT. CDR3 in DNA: TGTGCCAGCAGTGAAGGAGGGAGTTGGGGAAACACCATATATTTT. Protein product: CASSEGGSWGNTIYF.

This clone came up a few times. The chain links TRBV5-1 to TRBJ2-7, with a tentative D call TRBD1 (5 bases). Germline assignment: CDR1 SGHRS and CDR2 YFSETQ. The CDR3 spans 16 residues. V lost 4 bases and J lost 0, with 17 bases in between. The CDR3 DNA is TGCGCCAGCAGCGAGTTGACAGCGATGAGCTCCTACGAGCAGTACTTC. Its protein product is CASSELTAMSSYEQYF. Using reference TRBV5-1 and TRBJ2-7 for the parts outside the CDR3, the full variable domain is KAGVTQTPRYLIKTRGQQVTLSCSPISGHRSVSWYQQTPGQGLQFLFEYFSETQRNKGNFPGRFSGRQFSNSRSEMNVSTLELGDSALYLCASSELTAMSSYEQYFGPGTRLTVT.

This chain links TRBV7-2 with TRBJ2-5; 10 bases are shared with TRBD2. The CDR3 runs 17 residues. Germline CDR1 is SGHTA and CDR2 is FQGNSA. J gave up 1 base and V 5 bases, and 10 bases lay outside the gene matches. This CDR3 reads CASSRLAGATFQETQYF. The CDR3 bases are TGTGCCAGCAGCCGCCTAGCGGGGGCTACTTTCCAAGAGACCCAGTACTTC. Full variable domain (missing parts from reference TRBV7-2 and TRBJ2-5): GAGVSQSPSNKVTEKGKDVELRCDPISGHTALYWYRQSLGQGLEFLIYFQGNSAPDKSGLPSDRFSAERTGGSVSTLTIQRTQQEDSAVYLCASSRLAGATFQETQYFGPGTRLLVL.

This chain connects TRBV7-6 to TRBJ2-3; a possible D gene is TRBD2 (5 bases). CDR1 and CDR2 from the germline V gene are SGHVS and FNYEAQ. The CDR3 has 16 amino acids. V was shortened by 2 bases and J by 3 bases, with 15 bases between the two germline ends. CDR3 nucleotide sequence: TGTGCCAGCAGCTTAAGTAGCGTTGGGCGGACAGATACGCAGTATTTT. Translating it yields CASSLSSVGRTDTQYF.

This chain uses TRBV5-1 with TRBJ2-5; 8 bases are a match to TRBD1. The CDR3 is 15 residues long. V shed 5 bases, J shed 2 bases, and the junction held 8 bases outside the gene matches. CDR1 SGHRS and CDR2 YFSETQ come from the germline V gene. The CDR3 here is CASRDGQGVQETQYF. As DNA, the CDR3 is TGCGCCAGCAGGGACGGACAGGGCGTACAAGAGACCCAGTACTTC.

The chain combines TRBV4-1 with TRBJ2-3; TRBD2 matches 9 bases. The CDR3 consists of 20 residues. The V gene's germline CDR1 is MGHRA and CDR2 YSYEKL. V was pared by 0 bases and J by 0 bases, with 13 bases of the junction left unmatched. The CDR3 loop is CASSQDLGISGGSSTDTQYF. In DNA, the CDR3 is TGCGCCAGCAGCCAAGACCTCGGGATTAGCGGGGGATCTAGCACAGATACGCAGTATTTT.

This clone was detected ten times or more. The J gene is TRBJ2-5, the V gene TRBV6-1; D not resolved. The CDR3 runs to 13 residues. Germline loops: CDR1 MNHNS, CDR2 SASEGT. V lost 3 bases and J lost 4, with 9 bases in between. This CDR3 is CASSEVERETQYF. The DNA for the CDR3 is TGTGCCAGCAGTGAGGTTGAGCGAGAGACCCAGTACTTC.

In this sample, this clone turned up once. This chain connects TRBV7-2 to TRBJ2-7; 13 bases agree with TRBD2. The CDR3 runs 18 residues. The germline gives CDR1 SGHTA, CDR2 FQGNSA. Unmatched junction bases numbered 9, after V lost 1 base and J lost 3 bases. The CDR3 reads CASSLGGGLAGDVYEQYF. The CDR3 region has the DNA TGTGCCAGCAGCTTAGGAGGAGGACTAGCGGGGGACGTCTACGAGCAGTACTTC.

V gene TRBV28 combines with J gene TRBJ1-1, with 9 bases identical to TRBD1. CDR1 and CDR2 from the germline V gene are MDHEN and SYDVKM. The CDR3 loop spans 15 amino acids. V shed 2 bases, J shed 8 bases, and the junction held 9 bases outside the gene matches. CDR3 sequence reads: CASSLTGQGTAEAFF. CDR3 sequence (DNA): TGTGCCAGCAGTTTAACTGGACAGGGGACCGCGGAAGCTTTCTTT.

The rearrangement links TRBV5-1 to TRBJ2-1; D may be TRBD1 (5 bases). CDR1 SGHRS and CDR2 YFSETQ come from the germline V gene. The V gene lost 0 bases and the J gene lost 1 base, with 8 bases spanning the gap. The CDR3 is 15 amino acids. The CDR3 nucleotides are TGCGCCAGCAGCTTGGAACCAGGGTCCTACAATGAGCAGTTCTTC. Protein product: CASSLEPGSYNEQFF.

DNA for the CDR3: TGTGCCAGCAGTGAGGACTCTGCTAGCACAGATACGCAGTATTTT. Protein product: CASSEDSASTDTQYF. The chain employs TRBV2 and TRBJ2-3, with a tentative D call TRBD2 (5 bases). The CDR3 extends over 15 amino acids. V was pared by 3 bases and J by 0 bases, with 10 bases between. Germline V gene lookup returns CDR1 SNHLY and CDR2 FYNNEI.